This T cell receptor (beta chain) appears in the sequencing data of a study of Graves' ophthalmopathy and Graves' hyperthyroidism. Turning to the study itself: Before any treatment, peripheral blood was taken at the initial diagnosis. Findings and limits, study-wide: Blood was where most expanded thyroid clonotypes above 0.001 frequency also turned up.

Amplifying from RNA transcripts, the study obtained TCR beta CDR3 regions. RT-PCR with HTBI primers came first, then second-round multiplex PCR. TCRdb called the multiplex PCR reads again in MiXCR, with one record for every CDR3 protein. The sample lists approximately 640,000 distinct CDR3 sequences; under 50% were seen once. In this sample, this clonotype turned up many times. Its target is unknown. Trimming took off 5 bases at V and 1 base at J, with 11 bases between the two ends. CDR3 size: 15 residues. Germline assignment: CDR1 SGHVS and CDR2 FQNEAQ. The rearrangement uses TRBV7-8 and TRBJ2-2; maybe TRBD2 (6 bases). This receptor was obtained from an adult man with Graves' ophthalmopathy. The specimen sequenced was peripheral blood. The CDR3 region has the DNA TGTGCCAGCAGCCTCGGGGGATTGAACACCGGGGAGCTGTTTTTT. Its translation: CASSLGGLNTGELFF.